This T cell receptor (beta chain) was documented in a study of cytomegalovirus exposure and HLA in healthy donors. Study results and limitations: A later analysis reportedly identified an Asian-associated ancestry cluster as carrying fewer N-insertions than the approximately 620-donor mean. Productive rates of about 87% or about 30% were seen for most TCR beta V segments in an earlier analysis. The listing of 150 or so TCR beta chains classed them as cytomegalovirus-associated. The authors later linked a missense DCLRE1C variant to TCR beta V- and J-gene trimming.

Researchers ran the PCR with 60 Vbeta and 13 Jbeta primers. Using immunoSEQ multiplex PCR, the repertoire was profiled, and TCRdb retains in-frame clones only, with some absent. The sample has approximately 100,000 clones, about 74% seen once. A note on this clone: Its antigen is not known.

The germline gives CDR1 ENHRY, CDR2 SYGVKD. Deletions cut 5 bases from V and 0 bases from J, with 14 bases between. This CDR3 spans 15 amino acids. The chain joins TRBV10-3 to TRBJ2-7; D is undetermined. The sequencing input was PBMCs. The source of this sequence is a female donor in good health and CMV-seronegative. CDR3 residues: CAISPNPGYSYEQYF. CDR3 nucleotides: TGTGCCATCAGTCCAAACCCAGGATACTCCTACGAGCAGTACTTC.